The T cell receptor beta chain described here comes from a study of PD-1 blockade in classical Hodgkin lymphoma. Study-wide points: It was CD4+ TCR diversity, not CD8+, that rose significantly by C4D1. The baseline diversity of complete responders showed similarity to that of newly diagnosed patients. In newly diagnosed patients, baseline TCR diversity was reportedly below that of healthy donors.

About this clone itself: What it binds is unknown.

Sample time point: cycle 4 day 1 (C4D1), after 6 weeks of nivolumab. Each patient experienced a relapse that followed autologous stem cell transplantation, and brentuximab vedotin exposure varied. Classifying best responses yielded complete response, partial response or progressive disease. Clones were read by immunoSEQ multiplex PCR, and TCRdb kept only the in-frame ones, dropping some. The sample has over 15,000 clones, 76% seen once. The sequencing here drew on peripheral blood mononuclear cells (PBMCs), taken before the fourth cycle of nivolumab. This TCR was sampled from a human donor with classical Hodgkin lymphoma.

CDR3 in amino acids: CASSSSYSNTEAFF. As DNA, the CDR3 is TGTGCCAGCAGCTCCAGCTATTCAAACACTGAAGCTTTCTTT. V and J are TRBV5-5 and TRBJ1-1; D call uncertain. Between the trimmed V and J ends, which lost 3 bases and 2 bases, there was a span of 11 bases. CDR1 and CDR2 from the germline V gene are SGHKS and YYEKEE (reference sequence). This CDR3 has 14 amino acids.